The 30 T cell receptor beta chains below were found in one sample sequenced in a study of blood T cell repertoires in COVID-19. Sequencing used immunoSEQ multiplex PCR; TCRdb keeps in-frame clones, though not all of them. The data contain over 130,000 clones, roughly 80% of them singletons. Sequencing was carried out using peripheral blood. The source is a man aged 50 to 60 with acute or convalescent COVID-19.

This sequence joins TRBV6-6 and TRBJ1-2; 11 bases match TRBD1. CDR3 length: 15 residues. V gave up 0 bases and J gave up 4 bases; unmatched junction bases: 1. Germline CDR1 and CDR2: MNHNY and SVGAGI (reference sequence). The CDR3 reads CASSYSGTGGYGYTF. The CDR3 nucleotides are TGTGCCAGCAGTTACTCTGGGACAGGGGGCTATGGCTACACCTTC.

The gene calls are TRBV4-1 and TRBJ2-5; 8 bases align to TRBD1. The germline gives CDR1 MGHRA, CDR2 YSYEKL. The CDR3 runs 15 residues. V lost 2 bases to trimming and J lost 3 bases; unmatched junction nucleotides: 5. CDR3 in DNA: TGCGCCAGCAGCCAACCAGGGGACAGGAAAGAGACCCAGTACTTC. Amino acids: CASSQPGDRKETQYF.

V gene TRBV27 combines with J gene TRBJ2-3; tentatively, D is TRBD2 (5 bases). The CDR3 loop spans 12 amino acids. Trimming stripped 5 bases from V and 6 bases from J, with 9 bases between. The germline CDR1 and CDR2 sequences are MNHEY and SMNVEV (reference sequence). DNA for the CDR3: TGTGCCAGCAGTCACCGAGGGGATACGCAGTATTTT. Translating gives CASSHRGDTQYF.

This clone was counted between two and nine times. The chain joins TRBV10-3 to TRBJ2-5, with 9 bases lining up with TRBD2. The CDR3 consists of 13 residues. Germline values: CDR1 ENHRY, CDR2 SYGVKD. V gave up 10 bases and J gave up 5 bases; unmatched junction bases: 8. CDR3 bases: TGTGCCAGCGGGGGGGCGATTGTGGAGACCCAGTACTTC. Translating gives CASGGAIVETQYF.

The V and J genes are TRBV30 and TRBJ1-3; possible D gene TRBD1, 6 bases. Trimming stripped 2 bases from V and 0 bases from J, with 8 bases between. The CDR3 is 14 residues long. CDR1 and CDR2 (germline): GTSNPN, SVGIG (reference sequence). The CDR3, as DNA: TGTGCCTGGAGTACAGGGAGCTCTGGAAACACCATATATTTT. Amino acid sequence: CAWSTGSSGNTIYF.

CDR3 nucleotides: TGCGCCAGCAGCTTGGGTTCAGGGGGCAGGAGCAATCAGCCCCAGCATTTT. It codes for CASSLGSGGRSNQPQHF. The chain has TRBV5-1 and TRBJ1-5; 8 bases fit TRBD1. The CDR3 loop spans 17 amino acids. J lost 1 base, V lost 0 bases, and 6 bases had no gene match. The germline V gene encodes CDR1 SGHRS and CDR2 YFSETQ.

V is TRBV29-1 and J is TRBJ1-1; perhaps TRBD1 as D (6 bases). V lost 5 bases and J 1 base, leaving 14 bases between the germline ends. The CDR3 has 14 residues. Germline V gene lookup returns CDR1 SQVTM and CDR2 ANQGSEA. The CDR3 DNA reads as TGCAGCGTTAGCCCACAGGGAGCGAACACTGAAGCTTTCTTT. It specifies CSVSPQGANTEAFF.

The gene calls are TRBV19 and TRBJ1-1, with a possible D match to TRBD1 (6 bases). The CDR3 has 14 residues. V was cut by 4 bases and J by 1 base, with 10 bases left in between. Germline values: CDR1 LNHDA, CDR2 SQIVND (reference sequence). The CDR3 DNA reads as TGTGCCAGTAGTACCGGACAGTCGAACACTGAAGCTTTCTTT. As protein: CASSTGQSNTEAFF.

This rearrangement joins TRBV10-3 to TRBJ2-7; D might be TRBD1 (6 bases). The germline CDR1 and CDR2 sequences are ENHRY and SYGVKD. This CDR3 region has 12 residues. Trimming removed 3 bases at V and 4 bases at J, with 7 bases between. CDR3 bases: TGTGCCATCAGTGAACAGGGATACGAGCAGTACGTC. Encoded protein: CAISEQGYEQYV.

This CDR3 reads CASSPPGEQYF. The CDR3 coding sequence is TGTGCCAGCAGTCCCCCGGGAGAGCAGTACTTC. The chain links TRBV7-8 to TRBJ2-7; D is possibly TRBD2 (5 bases). CDR1 is SGHVS and CDR2 is FQNEAQ in the germline V gene. CDR3 size: 11 residues. Between the trimmed V and J ends, which lost 6 bases and 7 bases, there was a span of 10 bases.

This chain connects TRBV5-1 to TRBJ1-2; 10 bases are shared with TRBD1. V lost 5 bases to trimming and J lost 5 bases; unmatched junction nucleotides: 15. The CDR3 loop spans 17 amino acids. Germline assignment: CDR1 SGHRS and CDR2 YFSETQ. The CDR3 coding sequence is TGCGCCAGCAGACGAGCTATCTTGGGACAGGGGATTTATGGCTACACCTTC. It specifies CASRRAILGQGIYGYTF.

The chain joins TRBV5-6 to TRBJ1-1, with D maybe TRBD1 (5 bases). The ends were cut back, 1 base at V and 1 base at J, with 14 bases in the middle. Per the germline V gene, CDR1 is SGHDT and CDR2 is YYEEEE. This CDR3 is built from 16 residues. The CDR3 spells CASSLRFGGGNTEAFF. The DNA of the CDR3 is TGTGCCAGCAGCTTGCGTTTCGGGGGAGGGAACACTGAAGCTTTCTTT.

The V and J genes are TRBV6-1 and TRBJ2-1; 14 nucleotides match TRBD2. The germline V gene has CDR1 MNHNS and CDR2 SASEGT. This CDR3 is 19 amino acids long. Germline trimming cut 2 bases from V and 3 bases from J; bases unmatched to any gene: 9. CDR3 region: CASSEPPGLAGANYNEQFF. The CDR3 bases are TGTGCCAGCAGTGAACCGCCGGGACTAGCGGGGGCTAACTACAATGAGCAGTTCTTC.

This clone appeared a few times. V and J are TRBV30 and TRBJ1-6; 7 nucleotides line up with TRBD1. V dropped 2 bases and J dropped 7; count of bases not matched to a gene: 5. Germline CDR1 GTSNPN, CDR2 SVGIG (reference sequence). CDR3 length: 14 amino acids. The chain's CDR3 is CAWSPGTENSPLHF. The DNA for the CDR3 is TGTGCCTGGAGTCCTGGGACAGAGAATTCACCCCTCCACTTT.

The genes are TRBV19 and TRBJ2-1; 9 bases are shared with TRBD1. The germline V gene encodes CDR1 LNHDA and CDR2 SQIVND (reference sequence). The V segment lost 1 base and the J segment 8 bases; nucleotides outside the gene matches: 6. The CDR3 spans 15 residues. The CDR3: CASSIAGTGNHEQFF. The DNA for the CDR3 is TGTGCCAGTAGTATAGCCGGGACAGGGAACCATGAGCAGTTCTTC.

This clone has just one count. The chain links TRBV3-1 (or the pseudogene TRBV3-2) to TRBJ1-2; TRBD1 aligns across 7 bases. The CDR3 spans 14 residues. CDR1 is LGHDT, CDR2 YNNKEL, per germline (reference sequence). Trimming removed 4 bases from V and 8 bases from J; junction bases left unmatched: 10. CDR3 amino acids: CASSPEPQGKGYTF. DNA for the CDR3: TGTGCCAGCAGCCCCGAACCACAGGGGAAAGGCTACACCTTC.

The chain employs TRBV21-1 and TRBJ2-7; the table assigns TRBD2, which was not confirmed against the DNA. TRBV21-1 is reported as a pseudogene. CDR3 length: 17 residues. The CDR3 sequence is CASSSAGAGGRTYEQYV. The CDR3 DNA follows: TGTGCCAGCAGCTCAGCGGGAGCGGGGGGGCGCACCTACGAGCAGTACGTC.

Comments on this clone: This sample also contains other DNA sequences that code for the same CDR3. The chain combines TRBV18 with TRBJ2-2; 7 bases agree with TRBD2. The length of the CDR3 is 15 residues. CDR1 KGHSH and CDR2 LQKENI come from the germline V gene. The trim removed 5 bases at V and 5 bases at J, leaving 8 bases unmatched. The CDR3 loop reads CASSAGRGRTGELFF. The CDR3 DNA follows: TGTGCCAGCTCAGCAGGGAGGGGTCGAACCGGGGAGCTGTTTTTT.

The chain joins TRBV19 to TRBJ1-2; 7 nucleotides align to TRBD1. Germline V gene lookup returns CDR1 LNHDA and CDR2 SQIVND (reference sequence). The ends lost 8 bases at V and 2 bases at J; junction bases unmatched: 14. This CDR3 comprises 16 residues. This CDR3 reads CASFGDSSNSNYGYTF. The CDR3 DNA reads TGTGCCAGTTTCGGGGACAGTTCGAACTCGAACTATGGCTACACCTTC.

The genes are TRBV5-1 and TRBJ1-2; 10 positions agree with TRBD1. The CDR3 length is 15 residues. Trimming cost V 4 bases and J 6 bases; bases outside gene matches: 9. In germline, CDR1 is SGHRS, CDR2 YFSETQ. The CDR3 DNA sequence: TGCGCCAGCAGCGAGACAGGGGGCAGGAACGATGGCTACACCTTC. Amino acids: CASSETGGRNDGYTF.

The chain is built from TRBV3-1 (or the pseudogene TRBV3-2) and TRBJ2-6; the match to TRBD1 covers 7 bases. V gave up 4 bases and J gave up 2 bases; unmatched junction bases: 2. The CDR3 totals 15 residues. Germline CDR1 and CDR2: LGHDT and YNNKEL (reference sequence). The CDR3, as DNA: TGTGCCAGCAGCCGCGACAGGGCTGGGGCCAACGTCCTGACTTTC. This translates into CASSRDRAGANVLTF.

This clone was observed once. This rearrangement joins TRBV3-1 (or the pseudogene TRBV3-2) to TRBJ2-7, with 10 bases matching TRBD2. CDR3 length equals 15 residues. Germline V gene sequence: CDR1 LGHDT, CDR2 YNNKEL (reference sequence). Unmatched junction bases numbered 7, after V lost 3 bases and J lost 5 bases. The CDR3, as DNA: TGTGCCAGCAGCCAGAGCGGGGGGGCCGGGAACGAGCAGTACGTC. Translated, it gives CASSQSGGAGNEQYV.

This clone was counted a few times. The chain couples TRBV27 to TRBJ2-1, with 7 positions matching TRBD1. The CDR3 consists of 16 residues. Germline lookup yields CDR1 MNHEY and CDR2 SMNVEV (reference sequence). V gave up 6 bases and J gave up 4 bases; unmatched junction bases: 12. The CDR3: CASRQREGAIYNEQFF. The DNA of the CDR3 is TGTGCCAGCAGACAAAGAGAGGGGGCCATATACAATGAGCAGTTCTTC.

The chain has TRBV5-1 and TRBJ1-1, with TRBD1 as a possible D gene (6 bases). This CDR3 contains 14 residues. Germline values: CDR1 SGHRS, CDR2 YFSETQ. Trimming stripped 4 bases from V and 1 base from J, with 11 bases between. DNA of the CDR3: TGCGCCAGCAGCAAAACAGGGAGGAACACTGAAGCTTTCTTT. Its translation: CASSKTGRNTEAFF.

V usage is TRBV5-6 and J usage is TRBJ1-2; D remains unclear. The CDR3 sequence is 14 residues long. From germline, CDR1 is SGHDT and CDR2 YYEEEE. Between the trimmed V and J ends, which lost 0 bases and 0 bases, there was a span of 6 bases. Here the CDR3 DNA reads TGTGCCAGCAGCTTGGTCTATGCTAACTATGGCTACACCTTC. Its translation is CASSLVYANYGYTF.

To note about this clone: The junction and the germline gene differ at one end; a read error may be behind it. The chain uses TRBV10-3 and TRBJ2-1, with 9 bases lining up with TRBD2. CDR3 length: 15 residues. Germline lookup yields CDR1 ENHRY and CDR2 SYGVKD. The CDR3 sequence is CAGQGGGGAYDEQFF. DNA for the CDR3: TGTGCCGGGCAAGGAGGCGGGGGGGCCTACGATGAGCAGTTCTTC.

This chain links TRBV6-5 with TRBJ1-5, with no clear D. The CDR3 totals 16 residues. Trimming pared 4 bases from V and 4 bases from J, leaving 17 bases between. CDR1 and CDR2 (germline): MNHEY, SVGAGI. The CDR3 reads CASSSPTPQLNQPQHF. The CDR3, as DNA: TGTGCCAGCAGTTCCCCGACTCCCCAATTGAATCAGCCCCAGCATTTT.

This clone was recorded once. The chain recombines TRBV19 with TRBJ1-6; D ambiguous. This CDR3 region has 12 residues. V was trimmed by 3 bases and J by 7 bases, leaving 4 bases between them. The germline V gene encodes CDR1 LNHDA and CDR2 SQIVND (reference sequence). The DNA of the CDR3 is TGTGCCAGTAGTATCTCCAATTCACCCCTCCACTTT. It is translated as CASSISNSPLHF.

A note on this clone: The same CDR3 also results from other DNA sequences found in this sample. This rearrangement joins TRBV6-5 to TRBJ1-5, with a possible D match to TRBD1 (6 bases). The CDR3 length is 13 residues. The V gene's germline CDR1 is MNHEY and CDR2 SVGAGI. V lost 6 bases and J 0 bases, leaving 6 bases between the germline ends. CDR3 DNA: TGTGCCAGCAGAGGGGGTAGCAATCAGCCCCAGCATTTT. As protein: CASRGGSNQPQHF.

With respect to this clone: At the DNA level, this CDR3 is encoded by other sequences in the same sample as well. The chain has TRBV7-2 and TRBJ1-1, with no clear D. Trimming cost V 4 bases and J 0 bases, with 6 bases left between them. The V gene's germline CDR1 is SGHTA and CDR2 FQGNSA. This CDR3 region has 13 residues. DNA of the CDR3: TGTGCCAGCAGCTCCCAGGTGAACACTGAAGCTTTCTTT. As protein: CASSSQVNTEAFF.